A selection of T cell receptor beta chains follows, all from one sample in a study of T cells in Graves' hyperthyroidism and ophthalmopathy. TCRdb itself ran the multiplex PCR reads through MiXCR, one entry per CDR3 protein. This table holds about 290,000 distinct CDR3 sequences, 10% to 15% found once. The sequenced sample consisted of blood. Receptors were obtained from a woman aged 30 to 39 with Graves' hyperthyroidism that later progressed to Graves' ophthalmopathy. Both conserved end residues are part of each CDR3. The order of the fields is V gene, clone size, J gene, D gene, CDR3 DNA, CDR3 protein. A D gene is named only where the DNA matches it firmly. Only some rows state a clone size, as once, few, many or a class for expanded clones.

v_call: TRBV10-2; clone_size: few; j_call: TRBJ2-7; d_call: -; cdr3_nt: TGCGCCAGCAGTGACTCGGGGATGAAGAGCTCCTACGAGCAGTACTTC; cdr3_aa: CASSDSGMKSSYEQYF
v_call: TRBV12-3/TRBV12-4; clone_size: many; j_call: TRBJ2-5; d_call: -; cdr3_nt: TGTGCCAGCAGTTCCGATGAGACCCAGTACTTC; cdr3_aa: CASSSDETQYF
v_call: TRBV19; clone_size: many; j_call: TRBJ2-7; d_call: TRBD2; cdr3_nt: TGTGCCAGTAGTCTAGCGGGATTAACCACGTCTTCGGATGCGGAGCAGTACTTC; cdr3_aa: CASSLAGLTTSSDAEQYF
v_call: TRBV28; clone_size: many; j_call: TRBJ2-2; d_call: -; cdr3_nt: TGTGCCAGCAGACTGAACACCGGGGAGCTGTTTTTT; cdr3_aa: CASRLNTGELFF
v_call: TRBV7-2; clone_size: many; j_call: TRBJ2-1; d_call: -; cdr3_nt: TGTGCCAGCAGCTCAGGGTCTAACTCCTACAATGAGCAGTTCTTC; cdr3_aa: CASSSGSNSYNEQFF
v_call: TRBV19; clone_size: few; j_call: TRBJ2-7; d_call: -; cdr3_nt: TGTGCCAGTAGTAGAGGGCAAGACTGGGAGCAGTACTTC; cdr3_aa: CASSRGQDWEQYF
v_call: TRBV19; clone_size: -; j_call: TRBJ1-5; d_call: -; cdr3_nt: TGTGCCAGTAGTATAGTCGTGGGGGCTCAGCCCCAGCATTTT; cdr3_aa: CASSIVVGAQPQHF
v_call: TRBV4-3; clone_size: few; j_call: TRBJ2-1; d_call: TRBD2; cdr3_nt: TGCGCCAGCAGCCCAGGGGGAGTGACTAGCGGGAGGAATGAGCAGTTCTTC; cdr3_aa: CASSPGGVTSGRNEQFF
v_call: TRBV20-1; clone_size: many; j_call: TRBJ1-1; d_call: TRBD1; cdr3_nt: TGCAGTGTTGAGGACAGGGGCACTGAAGCTTTCTTT; cdr3_aa: CSVEDRGTEAFF
v_call: TRBV7-3; clone_size: -; j_call: TRBJ2-1; d_call: TRBD2; cdr3_nt: TGTGCCAGCAGCTCCGGGACTAGCGGGGGTGAGCAGTTCTTC; cdr3_aa: CASSSGTSGGEQFF
v_call: TRBV7-9; clone_size: -; j_call: TRBJ2-2; d_call: -; cdr3_nt: TGTGCCAGCAGCTTACCGTTAGGGCTCGGGGAGCTGTTTTTT; cdr3_aa: CASSLPLGLGELFF
v_call: TRBV28; clone_size: many; j_call: TRBJ2-5; d_call: -; cdr3_nt: TGTGCCAGCAGTCCATCCGGAGGGCCAAGACAAGAGACCCAGTACTTC; cdr3_aa: CASSPSGGPRQETQYF
v_call: TRBV28; clone_size: -; j_call: TRBJ1-2; d_call: TRBD1; cdr3_nt: TGTGCCAGCAGACACACCGGGACAGGCTATGGCTACACCTTC; cdr3_aa: CASRHTGTGYGYTF
v_call: TRBV25-1; clone_size: few; j_call: TRBJ2-2; d_call: -; cdr3_nt: TGTGCCAGCAGTGCGTACGCCGGGGAGCTGTTTTTT; cdr3_aa: CASSAYAGELFF
v_call: TRBV3-1; clone_size: many; j_call: TRBJ2-7; d_call: TRBD1; cdr3_nt: TGTGCCAGCAGCCAAGAAAACAGGGGGCTCTACGAGCAGTACTTC; cdr3_aa: CASSQENRGLYEQYF
v_call: TRBV2; clone_size: few; j_call: TRBJ2-2; d_call: -; cdr3_nt: TGTGCCAGCAGCGTCCTGGGCGTAGCCGGGGAGCTGTTTTTT; cdr3_aa: CASSVLGVAGELFF
v_call: TRBV29-1; clone_size: -; j_call: TRBJ2-1; d_call: -; cdr3_nt: TGCAGCGTTGTATACGGTAGCTCCTACAATGAGCAGTTCTTC; cdr3_aa: CSVVYGSSYNEQFF
v_call: TRBV6-1; clone_size: many; j_call: TRBJ1-5; d_call: -; cdr3_nt: TGTGCCAGCAGTGCAAACAGGGAGTCATCGCCCCAGCATTTT; cdr3_aa: CASSANRESSPQHF
v_call: TRBV4-2; clone_size: many; j_call: TRBJ2-2; d_call: -; cdr3_nt: TGTGCCAGCAGCCCCCCGATGGCCGGGGAGCTGTTTTTT; cdr3_aa: CASSPPMAGELFF
v_call: TRBV4-2; clone_size: few; j_call: TRBJ1-4; d_call: -; cdr3_nt: TGTGCCAGCAGCCCGAGGGGAGCGACTAATGAAAAACTGTTTTTT; cdr3_aa: CASSPRGATNEKLFF
v_call: TRBV5-7; clone_size: -; j_call: TRBJ1-6; d_call: -; cdr3_nt: TGTGCCAGCAGCTTGGGCCGGCTTCTGGGTTTGAATTCACCCCTCCACTTT; cdr3_aa: CASSLGRLLGLNSPLHF
v_call: TRBV7-9; clone_size: many; j_call: TRBJ1-1; d_call: TRBD1; cdr3_nt: TGTGCCAGCAGCTCTTTGGACAGGGGGAGAACTGAAGCTTTCTTT; cdr3_aa: CASSSLDRGRTEAFF
v_call: TRBV5-6; clone_size: many; j_call: TRBJ2-3; d_call: TRBD2; cdr3_nt: TGTGCCAGCAGCAATAATGGCGGGAGTGGAGATACGCAGTATTTT; cdr3_aa: CASSNNGGSGDTQYF
v_call: TRBV19; clone_size: many; j_call: TRBJ1-5; d_call: -; cdr3_nt: TGTGCCAGTAGTAGGCCTTTGCAGCCCCAGCATTTT; cdr3_aa: CASSRPLQPQHF
v_call: TRBV28; clone_size: many; j_call: TRBJ2-5; d_call: -; cdr3_nt: TGTGCCAGCAGCACCACCTCGGTCCGGACAGAGGATAGGGAGACCCAGTACTTC; cdr3_aa: CASSTTSVRTEDRETQYF
v_call: TRBV5-6; clone_size: -; j_call: TRBJ1-2; d_call: -; cdr3_nt: TGTGCCAGCAGCTTGGCTGGCCAGGCTTCTAACTATGGCTACACCTTC; cdr3_aa: CASSLAGQASNYGYTF
v_call: TRBV5-6; clone_size: -; j_call: TRBJ2-7; d_call: TRBD1; cdr3_nt: TGTGCCAGCACACGGACAGGGGCTGGCGGGTGGGACGAGCAGTACTTC; cdr3_aa: CASTRTGAGGWDEQYF
v_call: TRBV5-6; clone_size: -; j_call: TRBJ2-2; d_call: TRBD2; cdr3_nt: TGTGCCAGCAGCTTACCGGGACTAGCGGGAGCGGGGACCGGGGAGCTGTTTTTT; cdr3_aa: CASSLPGLAGAGTGELFF
v_call: TRBV28; clone_size: -; j_call: TRBJ2-1; d_call: -; cdr3_nt: TGTGCCAGCAGGCACCAGCGGGACAAGTTCTTC; cdr3_aa: CASRHQRDKFF
v_call: TRBV20-1; clone_size: many; j_call: TRBJ2-7; d_call: -; cdr3_nt: TGCAGTGCTAGAGATACCGCTAGAGTCGACGAGCAGTACTTC; cdr3_aa: CSARDTARVDEQYF
v_call: TRBV7-9; clone_size: many; j_call: TRBJ2-1; d_call: TRBD2; cdr3_nt: TGTGCCAGCAGCCCCCCTGTGCTAGCGGGTTACAATGAGCAGTTCTTC; cdr3_aa: CASSPPVLAGYNEQFF
v_call: TRBV27; clone_size: many; j_call: TRBJ2-7; d_call: -; cdr3_nt: TGTGCCAGCCGTCCCAGACAGGCCTTCAGCTCCTACGAGCAGTACTTC; cdr3_aa: CASRPRQAFSSYEQYF
v_call: TRBV29-1; clone_size: many; j_call: TRBJ2-1; d_call: TRBD1; cdr3_nt: TGCAGCGTCTTACGGACAGGCGACAATGAGCAGTTCTTC; cdr3_aa: CSVLRTGDNEQFF
v_call: TRBV6-2/TRBV6-3; clone_size: many; j_call: TRBJ2-3; d_call: -; cdr3_nt: TGTGCCAGCAGTATGGCCTACACAGATACGCAGTATTTT; cdr3_aa: CASSMAYTDTQYF
v_call: TRBV19; clone_size: few; j_call: TRBJ2-1; d_call: TRBD2; cdr3_nt: TGTGCCAGTAGTATTGCTAGCGGGGCCCCCTACAATGAGCAGTTCTTC; cdr3_aa: CASSIASGAPYNEQFF
v_call: TRBV30; clone_size: many; j_call: TRBJ1-6; d_call: -; cdr3_nt: TGTGCCTGGAGTGTACGGGGGCCAAATTCACCCCTCCACTTT; cdr3_aa: CAWSVRGPNSPLHF
v_call: TRBV7-9; clone_size: many; j_call: TRBJ1-1; d_call: -; cdr3_nt: TGTGCCAGCAGCTTAGCGGGGGTGGGCACTGAAGCTTTCTTT; cdr3_aa: CASSLAGVGTEAFF
v_call: TRBV7-8; clone_size: many; j_call: TRBJ2-1; d_call: -; cdr3_nt: TGTGCCAGCAGCTCCCGGGACAAATCCTACAATGAGCAGTTCTTC; cdr3_aa: CASSSRDKSYNEQFF
v_call: TRBV5-5; clone_size: few; j_call: TRBJ1-2; d_call: -; cdr3_nt: TGTGCCAGCAGCGCCCTCCGGCCCGGTCAGTCAGGTGGCTACACCTTC; cdr3_aa: CASSALRPGQSGGYTF
v_call: TRBV28; clone_size: many; j_call: TRBJ1-2; d_call: -; cdr3_nt: TGTGCCAGCAGTGGACCCGCGAGTCAGATTTTCTATGGCTACACCTTC; cdr3_aa: CASSGPASQIFYGYTF
v_call: TRBV2; clone_size: many; j_call: TRBJ1-2; d_call: TRBD1; cdr3_nt: TGTGCCAGCACCTTTGGACAGGGAGTCTATGGCTACACCTTC; cdr3_aa: CASTFGQGVYGYTF
v_call: TRBV20-1; clone_size: many; j_call: TRBJ2-7; d_call: TRBD1; cdr3_nt: TGCAGTGCTAGAGCCCCCGGGACAGGGCACTCCTACGAGCAGTACTTC; cdr3_aa: CSARAPGTGHSYEQYF
v_call: TRBV20-1; clone_size: many; j_call: TRBJ1-1; d_call: -; cdr3_nt: TGCAGTGCTAGATTATACACTGAAGCTTTCTTT; cdr3_aa: CSARLYTEAFF
v_call: TRBV18; clone_size: once; j_call: TRBJ1-2; d_call: TRBD1; cdr3_nt: TGTGCCAGCTCACCCACCGGACAGGGTGGATTGGAGGATGGCTACACCTTC; cdr3_aa: CASSPTGQGGLEDGYTF
v_call: TRBV2; clone_size: many; j_call: TRBJ2-4; d_call: TRBD2; cdr3_nt: TGTGCCAGCAGTGCTAGCGGGACTACCAAAAACATTCAGTACTTC; cdr3_aa: CASSASGTTKNIQYF
v_call: TRBV28; clone_size: many; j_call: TRBJ1-2; d_call: -; cdr3_nt: TGTGCCAGCAGTTCCTCGAGACGTGAGCAAGTCTACACCTTC; cdr3_aa: CASSSSRREQVYTF
v_call: TRBV5-1; clone_size: many; j_call: TRBJ1-4; d_call: -; cdr3_nt: TGCGCCAGCAGCTTCGAGGGAACTAATGAAAAACTGTTTTTT; cdr3_aa: CASSFEGTNEKLFF
v_call: TRBV9; clone_size: -; j_call: TRBJ2-5; d_call: TRBD1; cdr3_nt: TGTGCCAGCAGCGACCGGGACAGGGGAGAGACCCAGTACTTC; cdr3_aa: CASSDRDRGETQYF
v_call: TRBV7-2; clone_size: few; j_call: TRBJ2-1; d_call: -; cdr3_nt: TGTGCCAGCAGGAAGGAATATAACTACAATGAGCAGTTCTTC; cdr3_aa: CASRKEYNYNEQFF
v_call: TRBV20-1; clone_size: many; j_call: TRBJ2-1; d_call: -; cdr3_nt: TGCAGTGCTAGAGATCCATCCCAGGGAATTTTGGATGAGCAGTTCTTC; cdr3_aa: CSARDPSQGILDEQFF
v_call: TRBV4-3; clone_size: few; j_call: TRBJ2-1; d_call: TRBD2; cdr3_nt: TGCGCCAGCAGCCAAGTATCCACTAGCGGGAGGGTGAGTGAGCAGTTCTTC; cdr3_aa: CASSQVSTSGRVSEQFF
v_call: TRBV15; clone_size: many; j_call: TRBJ2-7; d_call: -; cdr3_nt: TGTGCCACCAGCAGGCCCACAGCCTACGAGCAGTACTTC; cdr3_aa: CATSRPTAYEQYF
v_call: TRBV7-9; clone_size: many; j_call: TRBJ2-1; d_call: -; cdr3_nt: TGTGCCAGCAGCTTTAGGGGGACTATCCACAATGAGCAGTTCTTC; cdr3_aa: CASSFRGTIHNEQFF
v_call: TRBV30; clone_size: many; j_call: TRBJ2-1; d_call: -; cdr3_nt: TGTGCCTGGGGTGGACGATCGGGTTACCTCTCCTACAATGAGCAGTTCTTC; cdr3_aa: CAWGGRSGYLSYNEQFF
v_call: TRBV7-2; clone_size: many; j_call: TRBJ2-2; d_call: -; cdr3_nt: TGTGCCAGCAAACAACTAGGGAGTGCCGGGGAGCTGTTTTTT; cdr3_aa: CASKQLGSAGELFF
v_call: TRBV11-2; clone_size: many; j_call: TRBJ2-1; d_call: TRBD2; cdr3_nt: TGTGCCAGCAGCCCCGGGACTATGGGCAATGAGCAGTTCTTC; cdr3_aa: CASSPGTMGNEQFF
v_call: TRBV20-1; clone_size: many; j_call: TRBJ1-1; d_call: -; cdr3_nt: TGCAGTGCTAGCGGGGCGGCGAACACTGAAGCTTTCTTT; cdr3_aa: CSASGAANTEAFF
v_call: TRBV18; clone_size: -; j_call: TRBJ2-6; d_call: TRBD1; cdr3_nt: TGTGCCAGCGCCGCCGGGACAGGGGTCTCTGGGGCCAACGTCCTGACTTTC; cdr3_aa: CASAAGTGVSGANVLTF
v_call: TRBV27; clone_size: many; j_call: TRBJ2-6; d_call: -; cdr3_nt: TGTGCCAGCAGCAGACTAGAGGGGGCCAACGTCCTGACTTTC; cdr3_aa: CASSRLEGANVLTF